Below, one T cell receptor beta chain is given with its context. Its antigen is not known. The sample originates from a study of T cell responses to AZD1222 COVID-19 vaccine. Points from the study as a whole: Rises in breadth and depth of Spike-specific TCRs came after two AZD1222 doses. Seropositivity was recorded at baseline in only six AZD1222 recipients. Sampling that yielded the repertoires occurred only after the peak T cell response.

Clones were read by immunoSEQ multiplex PCR, and TCRdb kept only the in-frame ones, dropping some. The data show 25,000 to 30,000 clones, with about 92% seen just once and about 8.1% held by the top ten. This clonotype was obtained from an adult who received the AZD1222 COVID-19 vaccine. The input for sequencing was peripheral blood, taken 28 days after the second AZD1222 dose.

Written as DNA, the CDR3 is TGTGCCAGCAGCTTAAGGCTTTATAATGAAAAACTGTTTTTT. Translating it yields CASSLRLYNEKLFF. The chain carries TRBV7-2 and TRBJ1-4; D unclear. The ends were cut back, 2 bases at V and 4 bases at J, with 8 bases in the middle. Germline assignment: CDR1 SGHTA and CDR2 FQGNSA. The length of the CDR3 is 14 residues.